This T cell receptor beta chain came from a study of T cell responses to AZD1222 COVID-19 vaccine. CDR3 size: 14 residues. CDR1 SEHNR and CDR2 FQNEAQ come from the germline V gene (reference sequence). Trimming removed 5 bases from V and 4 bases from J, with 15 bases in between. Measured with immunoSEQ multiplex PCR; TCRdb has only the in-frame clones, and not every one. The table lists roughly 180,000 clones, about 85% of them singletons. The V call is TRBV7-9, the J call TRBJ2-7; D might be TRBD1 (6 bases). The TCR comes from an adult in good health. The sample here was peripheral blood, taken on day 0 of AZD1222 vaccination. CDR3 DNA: TGTGCCAGCAGCAGTTGGACAGTTCTTTACGAGCAGTACTTC. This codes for CASSSWTVLYEQYF.